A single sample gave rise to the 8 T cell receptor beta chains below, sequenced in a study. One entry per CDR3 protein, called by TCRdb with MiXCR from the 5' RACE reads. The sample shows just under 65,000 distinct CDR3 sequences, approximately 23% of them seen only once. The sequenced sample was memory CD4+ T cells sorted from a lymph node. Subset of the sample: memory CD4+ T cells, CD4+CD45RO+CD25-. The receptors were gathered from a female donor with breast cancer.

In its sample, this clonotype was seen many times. The CDR3 here is CASSLEGGNTIYF. CDR3 DNA: TGCGCCAGCAGCTTGGAGGGCGGAAACACCATATATTTT. The chain joins TRBV5-1 to TRBJ1-3, with D unresolved. This CDR3 has 13 residues. The germline V gene has CDR1 SGHRS and CDR2 YFSETQ. Trimming took off 0 bases at V and 4 bases at J, with 5 bases between the two ends.

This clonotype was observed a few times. This chain's CDR3 is CASSRDRQLGTEAFF. CDR3 in DNA: TGCGCCAGCAGCCGAGATAGACAGTTGGGGACTGAAGCTTTCTTT. The chain links TRBV5-1 to TRBJ1-1, with a weak D call TRBD1 (5 bases). Per the germline V gene, CDR1 is SGHRS and CDR2 is YFSETQ. The V end lost 4 bases, the J end lost 5 bases, and 18 bases lay between the germline ends. CDR3 size: 15 residues. Supplemented by reference TRBV5-1 and TRBJ1-1, the full variable domain reads KAGVTQTPRYLIKTRGQQVTLSCSPISGHRSVSWYQQTPGQGLQFLFEYFSETQRNKGNFPGRFSGRQFSNSRSEMNVSTLELGDSALYLCASSRDRQLGTEAFFGQGTRLTVV.

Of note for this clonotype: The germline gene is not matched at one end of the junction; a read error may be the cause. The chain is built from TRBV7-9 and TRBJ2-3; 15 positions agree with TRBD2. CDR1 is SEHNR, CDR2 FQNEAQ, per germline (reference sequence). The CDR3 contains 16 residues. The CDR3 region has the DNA TGTGCCAACAGCTGGCCGGGACTAGCGGGAGGAGGTACGCAGTATTTT. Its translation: CANSWPGLAGGGTQYF.

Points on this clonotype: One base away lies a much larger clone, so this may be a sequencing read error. As DNA, the CDR3 is TGCGCCAGCAGCTTGGATGGTTCGGGCCTCCTCCCCTTT. Its translation is CASSLDGSGLLPF. This chain uses TRBV5-1 with TRBJ1-6; D ambiguous. In germline, CDR1 is SGHRS, CDR2 YFSETQ. The CDR3 covers 13 residues. Combining the CDR3 with reference TRBV5-1 and TRBJ1-6 gives the whole variable domain KAGVTQTPRYLIKTRGQQVTLSCSPISGHRSVSWYQQTPGQGLQFLFEYFSETQRNKGNFPGRFSGRQFSNSRSEMNVSTLELGDSALYLCASSLDGSGLLPFGNGTRLTVT.

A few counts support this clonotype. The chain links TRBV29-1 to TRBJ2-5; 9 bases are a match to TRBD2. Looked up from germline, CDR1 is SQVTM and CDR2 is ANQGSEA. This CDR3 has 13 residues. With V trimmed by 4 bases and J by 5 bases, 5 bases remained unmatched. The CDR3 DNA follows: TGCAGCGTTGTAGCGGGAGTGGCGGAGACCCAGTACTTC. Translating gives CSVVAGVAETQYF.

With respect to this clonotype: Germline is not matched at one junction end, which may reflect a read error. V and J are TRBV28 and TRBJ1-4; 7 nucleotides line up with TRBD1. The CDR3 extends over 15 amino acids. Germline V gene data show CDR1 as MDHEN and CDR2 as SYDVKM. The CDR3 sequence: CASSGGGDRTEKLIF. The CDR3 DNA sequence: TGTGCCAGCAGTGGAGGGGGCGACCGGACTGAAAAACTGATTTTT.

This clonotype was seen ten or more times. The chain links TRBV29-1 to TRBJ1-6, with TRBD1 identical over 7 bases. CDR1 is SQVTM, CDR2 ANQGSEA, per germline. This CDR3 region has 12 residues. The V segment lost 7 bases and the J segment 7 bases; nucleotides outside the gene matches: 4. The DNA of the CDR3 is TGCAGCGCGGGACAGCCAAATTCACCCCTCCACTTT. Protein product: CSAGQPNSPLHF. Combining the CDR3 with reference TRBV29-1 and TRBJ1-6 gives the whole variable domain SAVISQKPSRDICQRGTSLTIQCQVDSQVTMMFWYRQQPGQSLTLIATANQGSEATYESGFVIDKFPISRPNLTFSTLTVSNMSPEDSSIYLCSAGQPNSPLHFGNGTRLTVT.

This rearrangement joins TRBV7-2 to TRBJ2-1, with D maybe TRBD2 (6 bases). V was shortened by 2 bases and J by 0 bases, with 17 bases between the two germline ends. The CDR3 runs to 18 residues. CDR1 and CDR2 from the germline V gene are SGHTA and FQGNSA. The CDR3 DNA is TGTGCCAGCAGCTTAATGGGTTCGGGACTTAGCTCCTACAATGAGCAGTTCTTC. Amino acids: CASSLMGSGLSSYNEQFF. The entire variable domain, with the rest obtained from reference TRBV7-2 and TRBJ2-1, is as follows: GAGVSQSPSNKVTEKGKDVELRCDPISGHTALYWYRQSLGQGLEFLIYFQGNSAPDKSGLPSDRFSAERTGGSVSTLTIQRTQQEDSAVYLCASSLMGSGLSSYNEQFFGPGTRLTVL.